Below, 20 T cell receptor beta chains from the same sample are listed, as sequenced in a study of cytomegalovirus exposure and HLA in healthy donors. PCR amplification relied on 60 Vbeta primers (plus 13 Jbeta primers). Generated by immunoSEQ multiplex PCR, the TCRdb table keeps only in-frame clones and is missing some. Of 120,000 to 150,000 clones in the sample, about 75% were seen once. Sequencing was done on a sample of PBMCs. These receptor sequences come from a woman under 40 in good health and CMV-seronegative.

The rearrangement uses TRBV9 and TRBJ1-1, with D perhaps TRBD1 (6 bases). CDR1 SGDLS and CDR2 YYNGEE come from the germline V gene. Trimming left V 7 bases short and J 4 bases short, with 23 bases between. This CDR3 is built from 16 residues. The CDR3 is CASGNRDIRVGTEAFF. The CDR3 region has the DNA TGTGCCAGCGGGAACCGGGACATTCGTGTGGGCACTGAAGCTTTCTTT.

V and J are TRBV5-1 and TRBJ2-5; TRBD2 is a possible D gene (5 bases). Trimming took off 2 bases at V and 0 bases at J, with 11 bases between the two ends. The germline V gene has CDR1 SGHRS and CDR2 YFSETQ. The CDR3 extends over 15 amino acids. The CDR3 spells CASSFEGGYQETQYF. The CDR3 DNA sequence: TGCGCCAGCAGCTTCGAGGGCGGGTACCAAGAGACCCAGTACTTC.

V and J are TRBV2 and TRBJ2-5; 9 bases are shared with TRBD2. The germline V gene encodes CDR1 SNHLY and CDR2 FYNNEI. J gave up 5 bases and V 11 bases, and 12 bases lay outside the gene matches. The CDR3 has 14 residues. CDR3 amino acids: CASAGGGGGETQYF. The CDR3 DNA sequence: TGTGCCTCCGCGGGGGGGGGCGGGGGCGAGACCCAGTACTTC.

The chain combines TRBV5-1 with TRBJ2-1; D gene unclear. The CDR3 consists of 14 residues. V was pared by 1 base and J by 4 bases, with 9 bases between. Germline-derived CDR1 and CDR2 are SGHRS and YFSETQ. CDR3 region: CASSLWAQYNEQFF. The DNA for the CDR3 is TGCGCCAGCAGCTTGTGGGCTCAGTACAATGAGCAGTTCTTC.

About this clone: A read error may account for a junction end that differs from germline. CDR3 coding DNA: TGTTCCAGCAGCTCCCCCCGGACAGGGGTGTATGAGCAGTTCTTC. Protein product: CSSSSPRTGVYEQFF. The chain joins TRBV7-9 to TRBJ2-1, with 9 bases fitting TRBD1. Germline CDR1 SEHNR, CDR2 FQNEAQ (reference sequence). The CDR3 has 15 residues.

The rearrangement links TRBV7-3 to TRBJ2-3; 8 bases agree with TRBD1. Germline lookup yields CDR1 SGHTA and CDR2 FQGTGA. The length of the CDR3 is 14 residues. V lost 4 bases to trimming and J lost 1 base; unmatched junction nucleotides: 1. The CDR3: CASSSRGRTDTQYF. CDR3 in DNA: TGTGCCAGCAGCTCCAGGGGGCGCACAGATACGCAGTATTTT.

The CDR3, as DNA: TGTGCCAGCAGTAATGGACAGGGGAACACTGAAGCTTTCTTT. The encoded protein is CASSNGQGNTEAFF. The rearrangement joins TRBV6-6 to TRBJ1-1, with TRBD1 matching 8 bases. Germline V gene data show CDR1 as MNHNY and CDR2 as SVGAGI (reference sequence). The CDR3 consists of 14 residues. The V segment lost 5 bases and the J segment 1 base; nucleotides outside the gene matches: 3.

V and J are TRBV27 and TRBJ2-7, with TRBD2 as a possible D gene (6 bases). Trimming left V 8 bases short and J 7 bases short, with 15 bases between. The CDR3 is 12 residues long. CDR1 MNHEY and CDR2 SMNVEV come from the germline V gene (reference sequence). The DNA for the CDR3 is TGTGCCAGCTGGGACTCGGGACGGGAGCAGTACTTC. Its translation: CASWDSGREQYF.

The rearrangement joins TRBV10-3 to TRBJ1-2; 7 nucleotides line up with TRBD1. Germline trimming cut 6 bases from V and 6 bases from J; bases unmatched to any gene: 10. The CDR3 is made up of 14 amino acids. Germline CDR1 and CDR2: ENHRY and SYGVKD. In nucleotides, the CDR3 is TGTGCCATCAGCCCGCCCGGGACAGTCCATGGCTACACCTTC. Translating it yields CAISPPGTVHGYTF.

In its sample, this clone was seen a few times. Its ends do not fully match the called genes, so a read error is possible. The rearrangement uses TRBV13 and TRBJ1-3; D perhaps matches TRBD1 (5 bases). The CDR3 runs 13 residues. The germline V gene has CDR1 PRHDT and CDR2 FYEKMQ (reference sequence). CDR3 sequence: CASSSTGTPGSNF. In DNA form, the CDR3 reads TGTGCCAGCAGCTCAACCGGGACTCCCGGATCGAATTTT.

The rearrangement joins TRBV7-3 to TRBJ1-2; a weak D match, TRBD1 (5 bases). Germline values: CDR1 SGHTA, CDR2 FQGTGA. Trimming pared 1 base from V and 8 bases from J, leaving 11 bases between. The CDR3 sequence is 13 residues long. CDR3 sequence (DNA): TGTGCCAGCAGCTTAAATCCGGGGGGGGGCTACACCTTC. Its protein product is CASSLNPGGGYTF.

The chain joins TRBV5-4 to TRBJ1-5; TRBD1 matches at 7 bases. CDR1 is SGHNT, CDR2 YYREEE, per germline (reference sequence). The CDR3 runs 13 residues. Trimming cost V 0 bases and J 6 bases; bases outside gene matches: 0. The CDR3: CASSLDRGQPQHF. CDR3 sequence (DNA): TGTGCCAGCAGCTTGGACAGGGGTCAGCCCCAGCATTTT.

The gene calls are TRBV9 and TRBJ1-1; D is unclear. The CDR3 is 13 residues long. Trimming took 1 base from V and 6 from J, leaving 10 bases between them. The germline V gene has CDR1 SGDLS and CDR2 YYNGEE. CDR3: CASSVTPQSEAFF. The CDR3 nucleotides read TGTGCCAGCAGCGTAACCCCCCAGTCTGAAGCTTTCTTT.

The rearrangement uses TRBV10-3 and TRBJ2-7; D may be TRBD1 (6 bases). V was shortened by 3 bases and J by 3 bases, with 12 bases between the two germline ends. The CDR3 sequence is 14 residues long. Per the germline V gene, CDR1 is ENHRY and CDR2 is SYGVKD. The CDR3 spells CAISDRGSGYEQYV. The CDR3 bases are TGTGCCATCAGTGACAGGGGCTCAGGCTACGAGCAGTACGTC.

This clone was recorded once. The chain uses TRBV29-1 and TRBJ2-1, with D unclear. CDR1 is SQVTM and CDR2 is ANQGSEA in the germline V gene. V lost 6 bases to trimming and J lost 5 bases, with 8 bases between them. This CDR3 contains 11 residues. The DNA of the CDR3 is TGCAGCGTGCGCCGGGACAATGAGCAGTTCTTC. It codes for CSVRRDNEQFF.

This chain uses TRBV20-1 with TRBJ2-1; no clear D. The CDR3 contains 11 residues. The germline CDR1 and CDR2 sequences are DFQATT and SNEGSKA (reference sequence). V gave up 8 bases and J gave up 3 bases, with 8 bases separating them. CDR3 sequence: CSTVDYNEQFF. The CDR3 coding sequence is TGCAGTACCGTAGACTACAATGAGCAGTTCTTC.

V is TRBV28 and J is TRBJ1-2; TRBD1 might be the D (5 bases). The CDR3 runs 17 residues. V was cut by 8 bases and J by 1 base, with 23 bases left in between. The V gene's germline CDR1 is MDHEN and CDR2 SYDVKM. The CDR3: CASSTPAGGERNYGYTF. In nucleotides, the CDR3 is TGTGCCAGCTCTACCCCCGCGGGAGGGGAACGTAACTATGGCTACACCTTC.

The table lists this clone with a few counts. V gene TRBV7-9 combines with J gene TRBJ1-2; 8 nucleotides match TRBD1. CDR1 SEHNR and CDR2 FQNEAQ come from the germline V gene (reference sequence). The length of the CDR3 is 13 residues. V shed 6 bases and J 4 bases; nucleotides not matched to a gene: 4. The CDR3 reads CASRRTGPYGYTF. The CDR3 DNA reads TGTGCCAGCAGACGGACAGGGCCCTATGGCTACACCTTC. The entire variable domain, with the rest obtained from reference TRBV7-9 and TRBJ1-2, is as follows: DTGVSQNPRHKITKRGQNVTFRCDPISEHNRLYWYRQTLGQGPEFLTYFQNEAQLEKSRLLSDRFSAERPKGSFSTLEIQRTEQGDSAMYLCASRRTGPYGYTFGSGTRLTVV.

V and J are TRBV5-1 and TRBJ2-3; D is ambiguous. CDR1 is SGHRS, CDR2 YFSETQ, per germline. This CDR3 contains 14 residues. V lost 7 bases to trimming and J lost 0 bases, with 12 bases between them. The CDR3 DNA reads as TGCGCCAGCGGTCTAGGCGGAAGCACAGATACGCAGTATTTT. Translation: CASGLGGSTDTQYF.

V is TRBV7-2 and J is TRBJ2-3; TRBD2 aligns across 14 bases. Germline V gene lookup returns CDR1 SGHTA and CDR2 FQGNSA. Losses at the gene ends were 5 bases for V and 0 bases for J; bases not matched to a gene: 7. The length of the CDR3 is 18 residues. The CDR3 DNA is TGTGCCAGCAGCCCCCGAGGACTAGCGGGGGGAAGCACAGATACGCAGTATTTT. Amino acid sequence: CASSPRGLAGGSTDTQYF.